This T cell receptor (beta chain) was identified during a study of neurological immune-mediated disorders. The study's findings and limits: The level of TCR clonal expansion was highest in patients with HTLV-1-associated myelopathy and lowest in multiple sclerosis, where it fell below the level seen in healthy controls.

Documented time point: longitudinal time-point 3. The method for making cDNA was 5'RACE, and it used 10-nucleotide random UMIs. TCRdb ran MiXCR on the 5' RACE reads and lists one entry per CDR3 protein. The sample shows some 80,000 distinct CDR3 sequences, 4.3% of them seen only once. This clonotype was seen ten or more times. Antigen unknown. Sequenced material: PBMCs. The clonotype originates from a woman aged 55-70 years with multiple sclerosis.

CDR3 DNA: TGTGCCAGCAGCTTAGTTGGGACAGGGGGTGGCTACACCTTC. Amino acids: CASSLVGTGGGYTF. The chain joins TRBV7-9 to TRBJ1-2; TRBD1 agrees at 11 bases. V lost 1 base to trimming and J lost 7 bases; unmatched junction nucleotides: 2. Germline V lookup: CDR1 SEHNR, CDR2 FQNEAQ (reference sequence). This CDR3 is built from 14 residues.